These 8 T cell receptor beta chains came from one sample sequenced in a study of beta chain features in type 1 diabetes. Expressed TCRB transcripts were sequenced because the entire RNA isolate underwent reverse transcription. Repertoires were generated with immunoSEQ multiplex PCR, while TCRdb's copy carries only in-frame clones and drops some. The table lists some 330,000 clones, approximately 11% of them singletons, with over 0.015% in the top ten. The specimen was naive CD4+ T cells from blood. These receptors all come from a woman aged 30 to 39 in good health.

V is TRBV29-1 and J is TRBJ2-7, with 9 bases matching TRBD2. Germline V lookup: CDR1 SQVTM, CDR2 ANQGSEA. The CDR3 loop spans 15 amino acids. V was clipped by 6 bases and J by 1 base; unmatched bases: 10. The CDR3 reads CSVNGISGSSYEQYF. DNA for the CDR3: TGCAGCGTGAACGGGATTAGCGGGAGTTCCTACGAGCAGTACTTC.

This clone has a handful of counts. CDR3 loop: CACSQGKAGELFF. The CDR3 DNA reads TGTGCCTGTTCACAGGGGAAGGCCGGGGAGCTGTTTTTT. The chain carries TRBV30 and TRBJ2-2; 7 positions match TRBD1. With 6 bases clipped from V and 6 bases from J, the junction kept 7 bases outside the gene matches. CDR3 length equals 13 residues. Germline CDR1 reads GTSNPN; CDR2 reads SVGIG (reference sequence).

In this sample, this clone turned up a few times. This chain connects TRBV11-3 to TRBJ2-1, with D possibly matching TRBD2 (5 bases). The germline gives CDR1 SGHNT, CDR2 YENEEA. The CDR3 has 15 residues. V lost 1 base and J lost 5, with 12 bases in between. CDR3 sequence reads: CASSLGTEGNNEQFF. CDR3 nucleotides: TGTGCCAGCAGCTTAGGCACCGAGGGTAACAATGAGCAGTTCTTC.

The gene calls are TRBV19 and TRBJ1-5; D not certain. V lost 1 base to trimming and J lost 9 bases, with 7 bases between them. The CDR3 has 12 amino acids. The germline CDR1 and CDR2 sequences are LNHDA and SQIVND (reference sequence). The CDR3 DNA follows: TGTGCCAGTAGTATAGTCGAGTCGCCCCAGCATTTT. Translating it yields CASSIVESPQHF.

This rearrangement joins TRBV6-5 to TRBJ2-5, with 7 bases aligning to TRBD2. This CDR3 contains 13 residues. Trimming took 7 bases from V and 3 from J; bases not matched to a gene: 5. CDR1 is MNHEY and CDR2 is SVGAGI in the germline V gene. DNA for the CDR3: TGTGCCAGCAAGACTAGCCGTAAAGAGACCCAGTACTTC. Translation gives CASKTSRKETQYF.

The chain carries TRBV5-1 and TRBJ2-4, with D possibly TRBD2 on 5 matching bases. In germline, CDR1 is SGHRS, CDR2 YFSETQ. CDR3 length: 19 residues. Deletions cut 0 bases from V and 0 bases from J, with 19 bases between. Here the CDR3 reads CASSLEWRSTLLAKNIQYF. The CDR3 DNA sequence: TGCGCCAGCAGCTTGGAGTGGAGGTCTACTCTACTAGCCAAAAACATTCAGTACTTC.

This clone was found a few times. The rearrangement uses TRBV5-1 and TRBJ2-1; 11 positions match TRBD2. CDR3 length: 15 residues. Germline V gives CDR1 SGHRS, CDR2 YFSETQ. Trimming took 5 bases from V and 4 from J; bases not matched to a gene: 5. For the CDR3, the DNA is TGCGCCAGCAGAACGGGACTAGCGGAATACAATGAGCAGTTCTTC. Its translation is CASRTGLAEYNEQFF.

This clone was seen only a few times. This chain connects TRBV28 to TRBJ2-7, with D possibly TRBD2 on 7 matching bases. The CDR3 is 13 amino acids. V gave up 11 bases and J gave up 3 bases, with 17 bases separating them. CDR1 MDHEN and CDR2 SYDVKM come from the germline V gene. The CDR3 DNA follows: TGTGCCGCTACACGGGGGGCGTTCTACGAGCAGTACTTC. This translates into CAATRGAFYEQYF. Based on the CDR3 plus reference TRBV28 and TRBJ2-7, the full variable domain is DVKVTQSSRYLVKRTGEKVFLECVQDMDHENMFWYRQDPGLGLRLIYFSYDVKMKEKGDIPEGYSVSREKKERFSLILESASTNQTSMYLCAATRGAFYEQYFGPGTRLTVT.